This note documents a single TCR beta chain sequence. Autoimmune disease history or systemic immunosuppression led to patient exclusion. Using immunoSEQ multiplex PCR, the repertoire was profiled, and TCRdb retains in-frame clones only, with some absent. Of some 86,000 clones listed, approximately 86% were seen once; the top ten hold 3% to 4.5%. The CDR3 covers 14 residues. Germline V gene lookup returns CDR1 SGHAT and CDR2 FQNNGV. The germline V and J ends were trimmed by 8 bases and 1 base, with 15 bases remaining between them. The data were obtained in a study of OX40 agonist ivuxolimab in advanced cancers.

The J gene is TRBJ2-7, the V gene TRBV11-2, with D hard to call. The sequence was collected from an adult with an advanced solid tumor such as melanoma, head and neck, liver or kidney cancer. The sample here was CD4+ or CD8+ T cells sorted from blood, taken in a trial of the OX40 agonist ivuxolimab. The CDR3 reads CASRPLGQSYEQYF. The CDR3 DNA sequence: TGTGCCAGCCGACCCCTCGGGCAGTCCTACGAGCAGTACTTC.